Listed below are T cell receptor beta chains from one sample, sequenced in a study of regulatory T cells in long-lasting Graves disease. TCRdb independently ran MiXCR on the multiplex PCR reads; one entry per CDR3 protein. The sample includes around 360,000 distinct CDR3 sequences, around 15% of them seen just once. This sample also appeared in a second study, on T cells in Graves' hyperthyroidism and ophthalmopathy.

The material sequenced was peripheral blood mononuclear cells (PBMCs), taken at new diagnosis, from a patient treated with antithyroid drugs. The origin of the receptors is a woman between 18 and 29 years old with Graves disease. Both conserved end residues are part of each CDR3. Each record gives: clone size, J gene, D gene, V gene, CDR3 DNA, CDR3 protein. The D gene is left open where the match is weak. Size values are once, few and many counts, or a class for expanded clones, and some rows have none.

- TRBJ2-5 - TRBV15 TGTGCCACCAGCAGAGGGGGGGACTACCAAGAGACCCAGTACTTC CATSRGGDYQETQYF
many TRBJ2-1 - TRBV5-1 TGCGCCAGCAGCTTGGACAGGGTCATAATCTCCTACAATGAGCAGTTCTTC CASSLDRVIISYNEQFF
many TRBJ2-1 TRBD2 TRBV20-1 TGCAGTGCTAGAGAATTCTACCATAGCGGGGGACACATCTACAATGAGCAGTTCTTC CSAREFYHSGGHIYNEQFF
- TRBJ1-1 - TRBV19 TGTGCCAGTAGTATGCCCACTCTGAACACTGAAGCTTTCTTT CASSMPTLNTEAFF
many TRBJ2-2 TRBD2 TRBV3-1 TGTGCCAGCAACCGCGGGGGTAGCACCGGGGAGCTGTTTTTT CASNRGGSTGELFF
few TRBJ1-1 - TRBV6-2/TRBV6-3 TGTGCCAGCTTTATGGCGCCGAACACTGAAGCTTTCTTT CASFMAPNTEAFF
many TRBJ2-5 - TRBV9 TGTGCCAGCAGCGTCTCTGGGGGTCCCCAGGCAGAGACCCAGTACTTC CASSVSGGPQAETQYF
few TRBJ2-3 - TRBV6-1 TGTGCCAGCAGTCGACAGTTAAACACAGATACGCAGTATTTT CASSRQLNTDTQYF
few TRBJ1-1 TRBD1 TRBV30 TGTGCCTGGAGTTCACAGGGGGCGTCGACTGAAGCTTTCTTT CAWSSQGASTEAFF
many TRBJ2-1 - TRBV10-2 TGCGCCAGCAGTGTGGTGGGCGGGTGGTACAATGAGCAGTTCTTC CASSVVGGWYNEQFF
many TRBJ2-3 TRBD2 TRBV7-8 TGTGCCAGCACCCTGGATGGGGGGGGCACAGATACGCAGTATTTT CASTLDGGGTDTQYF
few TRBJ1-3 - TRBV12-3/TRBV12-4 TGTGCCAGCAGGATTGGAAACACCATATATTTT CASRIGNTIYF
few TRBJ2-4 - TRBV28 TGTGCCAGCAGTTTCACCGGGGGGCGGGCCAAAAACATTCAGTACTTC CASSFTGGRAKNIQYF
few TRBJ2-7 TRBD2 TRBV4-1 TGCGCCAGCAGCTTGGGATCGGGACTACCTCGCTACGAGCAGTACTTC CASSLGSGLPRYEQYF
- TRBJ2-7 TRBD1 TRBV18 TGTGCCAGCTCACGCCGGACAGGGGCGGCCTACGAGCAGTACTTC CASSRRTGAAYEQYF
few TRBJ1-6 TRBD1 TRBV18 TGTGCCAGCTCACCGTCTTCGGGGACAGGGGGTAGTTCACCCCTCCACTTT CASSPSSGTGGSSPLHF
- TRBJ2-7 TRBD2 TRBV28 TGTGCCAGCCTTGAGGCGGGGGGGCCGAGAGAGCAGTACTTC CASLEAGGPREQYF
many TRBJ2-7 - TRBV6-2/TRBV6-3 TGTGCCAGCAGTGACTTGGACGGGACACAATACGAGCAGTACTTC CASSDLDGTQYEQYF
many TRBJ1-2 - TRBV6-2/TRBV6-3 TGTGCCAGCAGTTACTCGACGGCCAACTATGGCTACACCTTC CASSYSTANYGYTF
- TRBJ1-2 TRBD1 TRBV6-1 TGTGCCAGCAGGATGGACAGGGTGAATGGCTACACCTTC CASRMDRVNGYTF
many TRBJ2-1 - TRBV9 TGTGCCAGCAGCGTAGTCTCGAGCTCCTACAATGAGCAGTTCTTC CASSVVSSSYNEQFF
- TRBJ2-5 TRBD2 TRBV2 TGTGTCACCGGGACTAGCGGACAAGAGACCCAATACTTC CVTGTSGQETQYF
many TRBJ2-7 TRBD1 TRBV7-3 TGTGCCAGCAGCTTATATCGGGACAGGACCCGCTCCTACGAGCAGTACTTC CASSLYRDRTRSYEQYF
many TRBJ2-2 - TRBV28 TGTGCCAGCAGTCCAGACAACAGGAACACCGGGGAGCTGTTTTTT CASSPDNRNTGELFF
many TRBJ1-6 - TRBV28 TGTGCCAGCAGCAAAGTTGGTTCACCCCTCCACTTT CASSKVGSPLHF
many TRBJ2-7 TRBD1 TRBV5-1 TGCGCCAGCAGCTTGGCCGCGGGACAGGGGAAATTCTCCTACGAGCAGTACTTC CASSLAAGQGKFSYEQYF
- TRBJ2-7 TRBD2 TRBV2 TGTGCCAGCAGCGGACCTAGCGGGAGATACGAGCAGTACTTC CASSGPSGRYEQYF
many TRBJ2-2 - TRBV12-3/TRBV12-4 TGTGCCAGCACCTTACGGGCGAACACCGGGGAGCTGTTTTTT CASTLRANTGELFF
- TRBJ2-2 TRBD2 TRBV5-1 TGCGCCAGCAGCAGCCAAGGGACTAGCGGAGGATCGTACACCGGGGAGCTGTTTTTT CASSSQGTSGGSYTGELFF
few TRBJ1-2 - TRBV10-3 TGTGCCATCAGTGGAACAGGTCTGAGTGGCTACACCTTC CAISGTGLSGYTF
many TRBJ1-2 TRBD1 TRBV27 TGTGCCAGCAGTCCGAGACAGGGGGCTAGCTATGGCTACACCTTC CASSPRQGASYGYTF
few TRBJ2-3 - TRBV7-3 TGTGCCAGCAGCCCGGATTGGGCTAGCTCAGATACGCAGTATTTT CASSPDWASSDTQYF
many TRBJ1-1 TRBD1 TRBV7-2 TGTGCCAGCAGACTTCCCCCGGGACAGGATGAATTCTTT CASRLPPGQDEFF
- TRBJ1-1 - TRBV5-5 TGTGCCAGCAGCTTTATGGGGGAGCGGAACACTGAAGCTTTCTTT CASSFMGERNTEAFF
few TRBJ1-2 - TRBV20-1 TGCAGTGCTAGCGCTCCCGGGCGGACAGATGGCTACACCTTC CSASAPGRTDGYTF
- TRBJ1-1 TRBD1 TRBV4-1 TGCGCCAGCAGCCCGAACGACAGGGCGTCCAGGGGCACTGAAGCTTTCTTT CASSPNDRASRGTEAFF
once TRBJ2-3 TRBD2 TRBV3-1 TGTGCCAGCACCTCCGTGGCGGGAGTCATAGATACGCAGTATTTT CASTSVAGVIDTQYF
many TRBJ1-4 - TRBV18 TGTGCCAGCTCACCACAGTCCGGAGCTGAAAAACTGTTTTTT CASSPQSGAEKLFF
many TRBJ2-1 - TRBV20-1 TGCAGTGCTAGCGGGCCCGGGCACACTGAAGCGGTATCGGGGGACAATGAGCAGTTCTTC CSASGPGHTEAVSGDNEQFF
many TRBJ2-5 - TRBV5-1 TGCGCCAGCAGCCCGGAGGGACGGAGCGAAGAGACCCAGTACTTC CASSPEGRSEETQYF
- TRBJ2-5 - TRBV5-8 TGTGCCAGCAGCTTTCGACAGACCCAAGAGACCCAGTACTTC CASSFRQTQETQYF
many TRBJ1-2 - TRBV29-1 TGCAGCGGGCAGGGAGGCTATGGCTACACCTTC CSGQGGYGYTF
many TRBJ1-1 - TRBV3-1 TGTGCCAGCACCCAATCAGGAGGGATGAACACTGAAGCTTTCTTT CASTQSGGMNTEAFF
once TRBJ2-1 TRBD2 TRBV5-8 TGTGCCAGCAGCTTGATGGGACTAGCGGGAGTCTACAATGAGCAGTTCTTC CASSLMGLAGVYNEQFF
many TRBJ2-5 TRBD2 TRBV5-1 TGCGCCAGCAGGGCGGGAGATCAAGAGACCCAGTACTTC CASRAGDQETQYF
many TRBJ2-2 TRBD2 TRBV4-1 TGCGCCAGCAGCCAAGAATCGAGCGGGAGAGTCGGGGAGCTGTTTTTT CASSQESSGRVGELFF
many TRBJ1-5 - TRBV2 TGTGCCAGCAGTGGGGCCTATAGCAATCAGCCCCAGCATTTT CASSGAYSNQPQHF
many TRBJ2-7 - TRBV6-2/TRBV6-3 - CASILGDSGEQYF
- TRBJ2-3 TRBD1 TRBV7-6 TGTGCCAGCAGCCTCGGGACAGGGGGCGCGTCAGATACGCAGTATTTT CASSLGTGGASDTQYF
many TRBJ1-1 - TRBV2 TGTGCCAGCAGTGTAGAGGGAGGTCAGACTGAAGCTTTCTTT CASSVEGGQTEAFF
many TRBJ2-3 - TRBV7-3 TGTGCCAGCGGGGCTGGGGCAGATACGCAGTATTTT CASGAGADTQYF
few TRBJ2-1 - TRBV20-1 TGCAGTGCTAGCAGGAGTAGCGGCTATGAGCAGTTCTTC CSASRSSGYEQFF